These 29 T cell receptor beta chains were all obtained from the same sample, sequenced in a study of human T cells and chemical hapten exposure. One entry per CDR3 protein results from TCRdb running MiXCR on the RACE reads. The sample yields tens of thousands of distinct CDR3 sequences, roughly 9.5% seen once. Time point of the sample: patch test 3, about 24 weeks after DPC sensitization. Noted treatment: therapeutic diphenylcyclopropenone sensitization with weekly scalp DPC. The specimen was whole blood, collected in connection with sensitization to the hapten diphenylcyclopropenone (DPC). The receptors here all came from a woman aged 40 to 49 with alopecia areata. Some clones in this sample may be carry-over from other donors' samples.

This clonotype is medium-sized within its sample. This chain links TRBV4-2 with TRBJ2-3, with 10 bases matching TRBD2. Germline CDR1 and CDR2: LGHNA and YNFKEQ. CDR3 length: 18 residues. Unmatched junction bases numbered 8, after V lost 0 bases and J lost 2 bases. The CDR3 reads CASSQDPVAGGPTDTQYF. CDR3 nucleotides: TGTGCCAGCAGCCAAGATCCGGTAGCGGGGGGACCCACAGATACGCAGTATTTT.

The sample holds a few counts of this clonotype. The chain employs TRBV6-1 and TRBJ1-2; the match to TRBD1 covers 9 bases. Per germline, CDR1 MNHNS and CDR2 SASEGT. With 1 base clipped from V and 2 bases from J, the junction kept 5 bases outside the gene matches. The CDR3 sequence is 16 residues long. The CDR3: CASSEEVTGGNYGYTF. The CDR3 DNA is TGTGCCAGCAGTGAAGAAGTAACAGGGGGCAACTATGGCTACACCTTC.

The chain carries TRBV2 and TRBJ1-1; D possibly corresponds to TRBD1 (6 bases). The germline V gene encodes CDR1 SNHLY and CDR2 FYNNEI. Trimming shortened V by 1 base and J by 5 bases, and 11 bases separated the two germline ends. The CDR3 runs to 14 residues. CDR3 bases: TGTGCCAGCAGTGAAGAGGGGGGGAGAACTGAAGCTTTCTTT. This codes for CASSEEGGRTEAFF.

There are a few counts of this clonotype. The V call is TRBV29-1, the J call TRBJ1-1, with D hard to call. The germline CDR1 and CDR2 sequences are SQVTM and ANQGSEA. The CDR3 has 15 residues. The germline V and J ends were trimmed by 6 bases and 0 bases, with 17 bases remaining between them. The CDR3 region is CSVAPYVGMNTEAFF. The CDR3 DNA reads as TGCAGCGTGGCCCCGTACGTTGGGATGAACACTGAAGCTTTCTTT. Drawing the rest from reference TRBV29-1 and TRBJ1-1, the complete variable domain is SAVISQKPSRDICQRGTSLTIQCQVDSQVTMMFWYRQQPGQSLTLIATANQGSEATYESGFVIDKFPISRPNLTFSTLTVSNMSPEDSSIYLCSVAPYVGMNTEAFFGQGTRLTVV.

This clonotype has a handful of counts. The V call is TRBV30, the J call TRBJ2-7, with a tentative D call TRBD2 (5 bases). CDR1 and CDR2 from the germline V gene are GTSNPN and SVGIG (reference sequence). V gave up 4 bases and J gave up 0 bases, with 16 bases separating them. The CDR3 contains 15 residues. DNA for the CDR3: TGTGCCTGGAATATCGGCGAGGGTTACTCCTACGAGCAGTACTTC. Translating it yields CAWNIGEGYSYEQYF.

The sample holds a few counts of this clonotype. V and J are TRBV6-5 and TRBJ2-2; 7 bases are a match to TRBD2. With V trimmed by 8 bases and J by 10 bases, 10 bases remained unmatched. This CDR3 contains 13 residues. CDR1 and CDR2 from the germline V gene are MNHEY and SVGAGI. The DNA of the CDR3 is TGTGCCAGCCTGGGACCGGGAGGTATGGAGCTGTTTTTT. Protein: CASLGPGGMELFF.

The sample holds many counts of this clonotype. V and J are TRBV29-1 and TRBJ2-4; 7 bases fit TRBD1. The V segment lost 3 bases and the J segment 0 bases; nucleotides outside the gene matches: 8. CDR1 is SQVTM and CDR2 is ANQGSEA in the germline V gene. The CDR3 spans 16 residues. DNA of the CDR3: TGCAGCGTTGAGCTAACGGGACAGTCAGCCAAAAACATTCAGTACTTC. Encoded protein: CSVELTGQSAKNIQYF.

Many counts were recorded for this clonotype. The chain is built from TRBV5-1 and TRBJ1-2; TRBD1 matches at 9 bases. Germline-derived CDR1 and CDR2 are SGHRS and YFSETQ. Trimming took 0 bases from V and 4 from J; bases not matched to a gene: 7. The CDR3 length is 16 residues. The CDR3 DNA sequence: TGCGCCAGCAGCTTGGCCGGGGGACAGGGAACCTATGGCTACACCTTC. Translation: CASSLAGGQGTYGYTF.

This chain links TRBV9 with TRBJ1-5; a weak D match, TRBD1 (5 bases). CDR1 is SGDLS, CDR2 YYNGEE, per germline. Trimming removed 4 bases from V and 6 bases from J, with 14 bases in between. The CDR3 sequence is 14 residues long. In nucleotides, the CDR3 is TGTGCCAGCAGCCAGGGCAGCGACAGTCAGCCCCAGCATTTT. Its translation is CASSQGSDSQPQHF.

This clonotype came up many times. CDR3 nucleotides: TGCAGTGCTAGAGATGCTACTACGACAGGGACTAACTATGGCTACACCTTC. It translates to CSARDATTTGTNYGYTF. The rearrangement joins TRBV20-1 to TRBJ1-2; 7 bases fit TRBD1. CDR1 is DFQATT, CDR2 SNEGSKA, per germline (reference sequence). The V gene end was trimmed by 0 bases and the J gene end by 0 bases; junction bases not matched to a gene: 10. The CDR3 contains 17 residues.

This clonotype was detected many times. V is TRBV9 and J is TRBJ2-5; D is perhaps TRBD2 (6 bases). Trimming stripped 4 bases from V and 2 bases from J, with 21 bases between. CDR1 and CDR2 from the germline V gene are SGDLS and YYNGEE. The CDR3 length is 17 residues. CDR3 DNA sequence: TGTGCCAGCAGCATTTCAACTCGGGGGATAACTCAAGAGACCCAGTACTTC. Its protein is CASSISTRGITQETQYF.

The rearrangement joins TRBV29-1 to TRBJ1-1; 9 bases line up with TRBD1. The CDR3 runs 13 residues. CDR1 is SQVTM, CDR2 ANQGSEA, per germline. The J segment lost 10 bases and the V segment lost 6 bases, leaving 12 bases of the junction unmatched. In DNA form, the CDR3 reads TGCAGCGTGGAGGGACAGGGAAATTTGTCAGCTTTCTTT. This translates into CSVEGQGNLSAFF.

This clonotype occurred many times. This chain connects TRBV29-1 to TRBJ2-7; possibly TRBD1 or TRBD2 for D (5 bases each). The germline V and J ends were trimmed by 5 bases and 2 bases, with 13 bases remaining between them. The germline gives CDR1 SQVTM, CDR2 ANQGSEA. CDR3 length equals 13 residues. CDR3 sequence reads: CSVSGTGPYEQYF. CDR3 coding DNA: TGCAGCGTTTCCGGGACGGGTCCCTACGAGCAGTACTTC.

A few counts support this clonotype. This chain joins TRBV6-6 and TRBJ2-1; 14 bases align to TRBD2. Trimming took 0 bases from V and 10 from J; bases not matched to a gene: 5. Germline V gene data show CDR1 as MNHNY and CDR2 as SVGAGI (reference sequence). The CDR3 contains 16 residues. The CDR3 bases are TGTGCCAGCAGTTACTCGACTAGCGGGGGGGTAGGGGAGCAGTTCTTC. This sequence encodes CASSYSTSGGVGEQFF.

This clonotype has at least ten counts. This rearrangement joins TRBV6-1 to TRBJ2-5, with D possibly TRBD2 on 6 matching bases. With 9 bases removed from V and 7 bases from J, the gap between germline ends came to 12 bases. CDR3 length: 11 amino acids. Germline lookup yields CDR1 MNHNS and CDR2 SASEGT. The CDR3 is CASDWRGTQYF. CDR3 DNA sequence: TGTGCCAGTGACTGGCGGGGGACCCAGTACTTC.

Only a few counts were recorded for this clonotype. The chain links TRBV7-9 to TRBJ1-3; D is possibly TRBD1 (5 bases). The CDR3 has 14 residues. Germline-derived CDR1 and CDR2 are SEHNR and FQNEAQ (reference sequence). V shed 9 bases and J shed 1 base, with 13 bases lying between them. The CDR3 sequence is CASTPGGSGNTIYF. CDR3 coding DNA: TGTGCCAGTACACCGGGGGGATCTGGAAACACCATATATTTT.

This clonotype was counted only a few times. This sequence joins TRBV6-1 and TRBJ2-7; D gene uncertain. Germline V CDR1 and CDR2: MNHNS, SASEGT. The CDR3 loop spans 13 amino acids. Trimming took off 2 bases at V and 4 bases at J, with 9 bases between the two ends. For the CDR3, the DNA is TGTGCCAGCAGTGAATATCCCGGATACGAGCAGTACTTC. Amino acid sequence: CASSEYPGYEQYF.

The table lists this clonotype with many counts. CDR3 loop: CASSPVPGTYNEQFF. The CDR3 region has the DNA TGTGCCAGCAGCCCGGTACCGGGGACCTACAATGAGCAGTTCTTC. V usage is TRBV3-1 and J usage is TRBJ2-1; D perhaps matches TRBD2 (5 bases). Looked up from germline, CDR1 is LGHDT and CDR2 is YNNKEL (reference sequence). Trimming left V 4 bases short and J 2 bases short, with 12 bases between. This CDR3 comprises 15 residues.

This clonotype turned up a few times. CDR3 protein: CASSQEGRGLGETQYF. The CDR3 coding sequence is TGCGCCAGCAGCCAAGAGGGCAGAGGGCTGGGGGAGACCCAGTACTTC. The chain links TRBV4-1 to TRBJ2-5; tentative D call: TRBD2 (5 bases). The V and J ends lost 0 bases and 5 bases respectively, with 16 bases between them. The CDR3 totals 16 residues. CDR1 and CDR2 from the germline V gene are MGHRA and YSYEKL.

This chain links TRBV20-1 with TRBJ2-3; possibly TRBD2 for D (5 bases). The CDR3 is 16 amino acids. Trimming took off 0 bases at V and 6 bases at J, with 19 bases between the two ends. The V gene's germline CDR1 is DFQATT and CDR2 SNEGSKA (reference sequence). CDR3 bases: TGCAGTGCTAGAGATCCCCAGCGGCCAGTAGAGGATACGCAGTATTTT. Its translation: CSARDPQRPVEDTQYF.

The V and J genes are TRBV14 and TRBJ1-2; D remains unclear. Germline V gene lookup returns CDR1 SGHDN and CDR2 FVKESK. The CDR3 extends over 13 amino acids. Trimming took 2 bases from V and 4 from J, leaving 8 bases between them. Here the CDR3 reads CASSQSQTYGYTF. Here the CDR3 DNA reads TGTGCCAGCAGCCAATCACAGACCTATGGCTACACCTTC.

This clonotype was recorded a few times. The V gene is TRBV7-2, the J gene TRBJ2-2; D might be TRBD1 (5 bases). Germline CDR1 is SGHTA and CDR2 is FQGNSA. The V end lost 2 bases, the J end lost 4 bases, and 20 bases lay between the germline ends. The CDR3 spans 18 residues. The CDR3 is CASSLRGWGPAGTGELFF. In nucleotides, the CDR3 is TGTGCCAGCAGCTTAAGGGGTTGGGGTCCCGCAGGCACCGGGGAGCTGTTTTTT.

This chain joins TRBV7-9 and TRBJ1-5, with D possibly TRBD1 on 5 matching bases. The ends were cut back, 5 bases at V and 6 bases at J, with 14 bases in the middle. Germline CDR1 is SEHNR and CDR2 is FQNEAQ (reference sequence). The CDR3 has 14 amino acids. The CDR3 here is CASSQRQGTQPQHF. Here the CDR3 DNA reads TGTGCCAGCAGCCAACGGCAGGGCACTCAGCCCCAGCATTTT.

This clonotype was observed a handful of times. J is TRBJ2-1 and V is TRBV20-1; TRBD1 aligns across 12 bases. Germline CDR1 reads DFQATT; CDR2 reads SNEGSKA (reference sequence). The V segment lost 4 bases and the J segment 7 bases; nucleotides outside the gene matches: 5. The CDR3 loop spans 14 amino acids. The CDR3 DNA sequence: TGCAGTGCTATCGGGACAGGGGGCTTTAATGAGCAGTTCTTC. Protein sequence: CSAIGTGGFNEQFF.

Worth noting for this clonotype: This may arise from a read error, as a much more abundant clone is one base away. The V gene is TRBV20-1, the J gene TRBJ1-1; no clear D. Germline V gene sequence: CDR1 DFQATT, CDR2 SNEGSKA (reference sequence). This CDR3 spans 14 amino acids. This CDR3 reads CSASVPGLNTEAVF. CDR3 DNA sequence: TGCAGTGCTAGTGTCCCAGGTCTGAACACTGAAGCTGTCTTT.

The genes are TRBV20-1 and TRBJ2-5; maybe TRBD2 (7 bases). Trimming removed 1 base at V and 1 base at J, with 19 bases between. There are 17 residues in the CDR3. Germline V gene sequence: CDR1 DFQATT, CDR2 SNEGSKA (reference sequence). CDR3 nucleotide sequence: TGCAGTGCTAGAGTATTTGGGGGGGGCAGTACCCAAGAGACCCAGTACTTC. The encoded protein is CSARVFGGGSTQETQYF.

This clonotype was detected only a few times. The V gene is TRBV6-5, the J gene TRBJ1-1; D gene ambiguous. The CDR3 sequence is 13 residues long. Between the trimmed V and J ends, which lost 6 bases and 2 bases, there was a span of 10 bases. In germline, CDR1 is MNHEY, CDR2 SVGAGI. The CDR3 DNA is TGTGCCAGCAGCCGAAGTCTCAACACTGAAGCTTTCTTT. Encoded protein: CASSRSLNTEAFF.

This chain uses TRBV5-5 with TRBJ2-1; 8 positions match TRBD1. Trimming removed 2 bases from V and 0 bases from J; junction bases left unmatched: 10. Germline V CDR1 and CDR2: SGHKS, YYEKEE (reference sequence). The CDR3 consists of 18 residues. CDR3 sequence reads: CASSLTGTGSSSYNEQFF. The CDR3 region has the DNA TGTGCCAGCAGCTTAACCGGGACAGGATCAAGCTCCTACAATGAGCAGTTCTTC. The whole variable domain, filled in from reference TRBV5-5 and TRBJ2-1, reads DAGVTQSPTHLIKTRGQQVTLRCSPISGHKSVSWYQQVLGQGPQFIFQYYEKEERGRGNFPDRFSARQFPNYSSELNVNALLLGDSALYLCASSLTGTGSSSYNEQFFGPGTRLTVL.

The chain links TRBV15 to TRBJ1-1; D is uncertain. The germline V gene encodes CDR1 LNHNV and CDR2 YYDKDF (reference sequence). V lost 0 bases to trimming and J lost 6 bases, with 11 bases between them. The CDR3 is 14 residues long. The CDR3 here is CATSRESLRAEAFF. The CDR3 DNA reads as TGTGCCACCAGCAGAGAATCGCTTAGAGCTGAAGCTTTCTTT.